What follows describes a single T cell receptor beta chain. As yet, its antigen is unknown. The CDR3 has 15 residues. With 4 bases clipped from V and 4 bases from J, the junction kept 4 bases outside the gene matches. Germline V CDR1 and CDR2: SGHAT, FQNNGV. The data derive from a study of T cell responses to AZD1222 COVID-19 vaccine. Points from the study as a whole: The repertoires were collected only after the peak T cell response. Clonal diversity was possibly underestimated, and the donors were mostly white British, with more females. Once two AZD1222 doses were given, Spike-specific TCR breadth and depth went up.

Clones were read by immunoSEQ multiplex PCR, and TCRdb kept only the in-frame ones, dropping some. This sample has 160,000 or so clones, with roughly 94% found just once. The chain recombines TRBV11-2 with TRBJ2-7, with TRBD2 matching 13 bases. The source material was peripheral blood, sampled on day 0 of MenACWY control vaccination. The TCR originated in an adult in good health. CDR3 loop: CASSWTSGSRYEQYF. CDR3 DNA: TGTGCCAGCAGCTGGACTAGCGGGAGCCGGTACGAGCAGTACTTC.